This entry lists 14 T cell receptor beta chains sequenced from one sample in a study of blood T cell repertoires in COVID-19. Assay used: immunoSEQ multiplex PCR; TCRdb lists only in-frame clones, some missing. The table records fewer than 150,000 clones, around three quarters of them present only once. Sequenced material: peripheral blood. The receptors were sampled from a human donor in a cohort sampled during active COVID-19.

This chain joins TRBV5-1 and TRBJ1-6; D might be TRBD1 (6 bases). Germline assignment: CDR1 SGHRS and CDR2 YFSETQ. CDR3 size: 14 residues. With 4 bases removed from V and 7 bases from J, the gap between germline ends came to 12 bases. This CDR3 reads CASSRDMGNSPLHF. The CDR3 DNA sequence: TGCGCCAGCAGCCGGGACATGGGAAATTCACCCCTCCACTTT.

The genes are TRBV7-9 and TRBJ2-5; 7 bases agree with TRBD1. After removal of 3 bases from V and 2 bases from J, the junction contained 12 bases not matched to a gene. Germline CDR1 is SEHNR and CDR2 is FQNEAQ (reference sequence). This CDR3 is 17 amino acids long. The CDR3 spells CASSFSPDRAGQETQYF. CDR3 DNA sequence: TGTGCCAGCAGCTTTTCCCCCGACAGGGCCGGACAAGAGACCCAGTACTTC.

The chain carries TRBV28 and TRBJ1-2; D perhaps matches TRBD1 (5 bases). The CDR3 is 17 amino acids. Germline V gives CDR1 MDHEN, CDR2 SYDVKM. V lost 3 bases and J lost 4, with 21 bases in between. The CDR3 loop is CASSFTTGFPPPYGYTF. CDR3 nucleotides: TGTGCCAGCAGTTTTACTACAGGTTTCCCCCCTCCCTATGGCTACACCTTC.

V usage is TRBV5-1 and J usage is TRBJ2-2, with a tentative D call TRBD1 (6 bases). Deletions cut 4 bases from V and 4 bases from J, with 14 bases between. This CDR3 contains 15 residues. CDR1 and CDR2 from the germline V gene are SGHRS and YFSETQ. Written as DNA, the CDR3 is TGCGCCAGCAGCGTGAACAGGGCTGGCACCGGGGAGCTGTTTTTT. Its translation: CASSVNRAGTGELFF.

The chain carries TRBV4-1 and TRBJ2-4; TRBD2 agrees at 11 bases. V trimming: 1 base; J trimming: 0 bases; junction bases outside the gene matches: 5. Germline V gene lookup returns CDR1 MGHRA and CDR2 YSYEKL. The CDR3 has 18 amino acids. The CDR3 DNA reads as TGCGCCAGCAGCCAAGGAACTAGCGGGGGACTAGCCAAAAACATTCAGTACTTC. Its protein is CASSQGTSGGLAKNIQYF.

The chain links TRBV7-9 to TRBJ1-1, with D possibly matching TRBD1 (5 bases). The CDR3 has 14 residues. Trimming took 1 base from V and 8 from J, leaving 14 bases between them. Germline loops: CDR1 SEHNR, CDR2 FQNEAQ (reference sequence). Here the CDR3 reads CASSLGQVKGEAFF. As DNA, the CDR3 is TGTGCCAGCAGCTTAGGGCAGGTCAAGGGGGAAGCTTTCTTT.

This chain uses TRBV28 with TRBJ1-6; TRBD1 matches 7 bases. CDR1 and CDR2 (germline): MDHEN, SYDVKM. The CDR3 has 16 amino acids. The trim removed 1 base at V and 7 bases at J, leaving 7 bases unmatched. The CDR3 spells CASSLFRTGPNSPLHF. For the CDR3, the DNA is TGTGCCAGCAGTTTATTCCGGACAGGACCCAATTCACCCCTCCACTTT.

The chain employs TRBV7-8 and TRBJ1-1; D gene uncertain. V lost 3 bases and J lost 5, with 10 bases in between. This CDR3 has 13 residues. Germline V gene sequence: CDR1 SGHVS, CDR2 FQNEAQ. The CDR3 spells CASSFRGGTEAFF. The CDR3 DNA reads as TGTGCCAGCAGCTTTCGGGGAGGGACTGAAGCTTTCTTT.

The J gene is TRBJ1-4, the V gene TRBV5-8, with TRBD1 matching 7 bases. This CDR3 is 14 amino acids long. Germline values: CDR1 SGHTS, CDR2 YDEGEE. J was trimmed by 8 bases and V by 5 bases; bases with no gene match: 9. The CDR3 region is CASRRAGGGEKLFF. As DNA, the CDR3 is TGTGCCAGCAGAAGGGCAGGGGGAGGCGAAAAACTGTTTTTT.

This clone was detected once. This chain uses TRBV7-9 with TRBJ2-7, with 9 bases matching TRBD1. Germline V gives CDR1 SEHNR, CDR2 FQNEAQ (reference sequence). The V and J ends lost 6 bases and 2 bases, in that order; junction bases with no gene match: 11. The CDR3 length is 16 residues. CDR3 in DNA: TGTGCCAGCAGTTCTAATCCGGGACAGGGACCCTACGAGCAGTACTTC. It encodes CASSSNPGQGPYEQYF. Complete variable domain (other parts from reference TRBV7-9 and TRBJ2-7): DTGVSQNPRHKITKRGQNVTFRCDPISEHNRLYWYRQTLGQGPEFLTYFQNEAQLEKSRLLSDRFSAERPKGSFSTLEIQRTEQGDSAMYLCASSSNPGQGPYEQYFGPGTRLTVT.

This clone was found a few times. CDR3 sequence (DNA): TGTGCCAGCAGCTTAACGTCGGGACATGCGGATACGCAGTATTTT. Its protein product is CASSLTSGHADTQYF. The chain uses TRBV7-3 and TRBJ2-3, with TRBD1 as a possible D gene (6 bases). With 0 bases removed from V and 6 bases from J, the gap between germline ends came to 13 bases. The CDR3 is made up of 15 amino acids. Germline-derived CDR1 and CDR2 are SGHTA and FQGTGA.

The chain carries TRBV9 and TRBJ2-1; 7 bases are a match to TRBD1. The junction had 15 bases not matched to a gene; V was cut back by 4 bases and J by 8 bases. The CDR3 has 16 residues. Germline V gives CDR1 SGDLS, CDR2 YYNGEE. The CDR3 DNA reads as TGTGCCAGCAGCAAAGATCCGGGACAGAGAGTCGATGAGCAGTTCTTC. This codes for CASSKDPGQRVDEQFF.

The V call is TRBV27, the J call TRBJ1-1; D not certain. Trimming took 1 base from V and 3 from J, leaving 6 bases between them. The CDR3 totals 13 residues. Germline V lookup: CDR1 MNHEY, CDR2 SMNVEV (reference sequence). The CDR3 sequence is CASSLYTYTEAFF. CDR3 sequence (DNA): TGTGCCAGCAGTTTATACACGTACACTGAAGCTTTCTTT.

The rearrangement uses TRBV2 and TRBJ1-5; 9 nucleotides match TRBD1. The V gene's germline CDR1 is SNHLY and CDR2 FYNNEI. V trimming: 4 bases; J trimming: 2 bases; junction bases outside the gene matches: 3. The CDR3 runs 15 residues. In DNA form, the CDR3 reads TGTGCCAGCAGTGGACAGGGGGTGGGCAATCAGCCCCAGCATTTT. Translating gives CASSGQGVGNQPQHF.